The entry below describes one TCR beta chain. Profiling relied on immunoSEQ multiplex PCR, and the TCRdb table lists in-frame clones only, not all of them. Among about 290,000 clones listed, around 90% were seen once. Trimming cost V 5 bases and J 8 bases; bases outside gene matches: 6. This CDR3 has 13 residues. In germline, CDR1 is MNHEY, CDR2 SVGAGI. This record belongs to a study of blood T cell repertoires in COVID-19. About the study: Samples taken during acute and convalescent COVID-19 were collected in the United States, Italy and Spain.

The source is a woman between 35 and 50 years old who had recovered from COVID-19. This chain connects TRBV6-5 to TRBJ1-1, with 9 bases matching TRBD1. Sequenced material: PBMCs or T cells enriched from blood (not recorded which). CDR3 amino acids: CASSRTGGREAFF. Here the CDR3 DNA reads TGTGCCAGCAGTAGAACAGGGGGCCGAGAAGCTTTCTTT.